What follows describes a single TCR beta chain. With 6 bases clipped from V and 4 bases from J, the junction kept 5 bases outside the gene matches. The CDR3 covers 14 residues. Germline-derived CDR1 and CDR2 are SNHLY and FYNNEI. The sample originates from a study of T cell repertoires in ileal Crohn's disease. Study-wide background: Operated complications were stricturing disease (about 60%) and penetrating disease (roughly 39%).

TCRB immunosequencing input was five hundred nanograms of biopsy DNA per sample. The protocol was immunoSEQ multiplex PCR, while the TCRdb copy is restricted to in-frame clones and leaves out a portion. The sample includes over 25,000 clones, roughly 75% seen only once; the top ten take roughly 19%. The sample consisted of ileal tissue. This clonotype was sampled from an adult with Crohn's disease. This chain uses TRBV2 with TRBJ1-4, with 7 bases matching TRBD1. The CDR3 spells CASRKTGSNEKLFF. The CDR3 bases are TGTGCCAGCAGGAAGACAGGGAGTAATGAAAAACTGTTTTTT.